This TCR beta chain was recorded in a study of control samples from healthy donors and cancer patients. Clones were read by immunoSEQ multiplex PCR, and TCRdb kept only the in-frame ones, dropping some. The repertoire holds a few hundred thousand clones, with about nine tenths as singletons. J lost 1 base, V lost 6 bases, and 8 bases had no gene match. The germline gives CDR1 MDHEN, CDR2 SYDVKM. There are 15 residues in the CDR3. This sequence was found in a man aged 35-49 years with head and neck cancer. The material sequenced was PBMCs. The V call is TRBV28, the J call TRBJ1-2, with TRBD1 matching over 7 bases. The CDR3 nucleotides read TGTGCCAGCAGACCGACAGGGACCTATAACTATGGCTACACCTTC. Translating gives CASRPTGTYNYGYTF.